The text below deals with one T cell receptor (beta chain). What it binds is not known. The data derive from a study of shared clonotypes between healthy human individuals. Points from the study as a whole: Against clonotypes common to all four donors, non-shared ones had lower generation probabilities.

CDR3 length equals 14 residues. The germline CDR1 and CDR2 sequences are SNHLY and FYNNEI. V lost 6 bases, J lost 5 bases, and 16 bases lay in between. Nashville, Tennessee was home to all donors, who were Caucasian adults. Libraries were prepared by immunoSEQ multiplex PCR; TCRdb keeps only in-frame clonotypes and omits some of them. The data contain roughly 530,000 clones, 90% to 96% of them singletons. The sequenced material came from naive CD4+ T cells sorted from blood. Sample subset: CD45RA+ positively selected. This clonotype was obtained from a woman in her twenties or thirties in good health. The V call is TRBV2, the J call TRBJ2-5, with a tentative D call TRBD1 (6 bases). The CDR3 DNA is TGTGCCAGCAGGGAGGACAGTGTACAGGAGACCCAGTACTTC. Residues: CASREDSVQETQYF.